One sample yielded the 27 T cell receptor beta chains listed below, sequenced in a study of blood T cells in healthy people across ages. The use of a sample-barcoded 5' primer and a J-beta primer mix characterized a second PCR of about 6 to 12 cycles. TCRdb analysed the 5' RACE reads with MiXCR anew, one entry per CDR3 protein. The sample consists of approximately 900,000 distinct CDR3 sequences, around 48% of them appearing once. The sample was blood. Receptors were obtained from a man aged 25 to 40 in good health.

The chain couples TRBV20-1 to TRBJ2-1, with a tentative D call TRBD2 (6 bases). The CDR3 is 12 amino acids. Germline V CDR1 and CDR2: DFQATT, SNEGSKA (reference sequence). Trimming removed 4 bases at V and 9 bases at J, with 13 bases between. CDR3 amino acids: CSATGLLSEQFF. As DNA, the CDR3 is TGCAGTGCTACAGGACTATTGAGTGAGCAGTTCTTC.

The CDR3 sequence is CSAKHRRGGNEKLFF. The DNA of the CDR3 is TGCAGTGCTAAGCACAGGAGGGGGGGTAATGAAAAACTGTTTTTT. The chain is built from TRBV20-1 and TRBJ1-4; maybe TRBD1 (6 bases). This CDR3 is built from 15 residues. The ends were cut back, 4 bases at V and 4 bases at J, with 16 bases in the middle. The germline V gene encodes CDR1 DFQATT and CDR2 SNEGSKA (reference sequence).

This clonotype has a handful of counts. The chain recombines TRBV2 with TRBJ2-3; D not resolved. The germline V and J ends were trimmed by 4 bases and 6 bases, with 14 bases remaining between them. The CDR3 is 14 amino acids. The V gene's germline CDR1 is SNHLY and CDR2 FYNNEI. The CDR3 DNA sequence: TGTGCCAGCAGTGTCGGAGCGCAATACGATACGCAGTATTTT. This codes for CASSVGAQYDTQYF.

V gene TRBV7-2 combines with J gene TRBJ2-1; TRBD2 agrees at 8 bases. This CDR3 comprises 14 residues. The V gene end was trimmed by 4 bases and the J gene end by 9 bases; junction bases not matched to a gene: 8. In germline, CDR1 is SGHTA, CDR2 FQGNSA. DNA of the CDR3: TGTGCCAGCAGCTATATAGCCGGGACTAGTGAGCAGTTCTTC. Residues: CASSYIAGTSEQFF.

This clonotype was recorded a few times. The V call is TRBV28, the J call TRBJ2-3; TRBD2 agrees at 9 bases. This CDR3 comprises 15 residues. V gave up 9 bases and J gave up 5 bases; unmatched junction bases: 12. Looked up from germline, CDR1 is MDHEN and CDR2 is SYDVKM. As DNA, the CDR3 is TGTGCCAGTCCTCCACGGCGGGGGGGCATAGATACGCAGTATTTT. Translated, it gives CASPPRRGGIDTQYF. The full variable domain, completed using reference TRBV28 and TRBJ2-3, is DVKVTQSSRYLVKRTGEKVFLECVQDMDHENMFWYRQDPGLGLRLIYFSYDVKMKEKGDIPEGYSVSREKKERFSLILESASTNQTSMYLCASPPRRGGIDTQYFGPGTRLTVL.

This rearrangement joins TRBV6-2 or TRBV6-3 to TRBJ2-5; 13 bases line up with TRBD2. Near its end, the DNA agrees better with TRBJ2-7, so the J call may be wrong. The CDR3 contains 16 residues. Per the germline V gene, CDR1 is MNHEY and CDR2 is SVGEGT. The CDR3 sequence is CASSTRTSGRDYEQYF. The CDR3 DNA is TGTGCCAGCAGCACCCGTACTAGCGGGAGGGACTACGAGCAGTACTTC.

The V gene is TRBV7-3, the J gene TRBJ2-4; D gene ambiguous. The DNA matches TRBJ2-5 better at its end, which makes the J call doubtful. The CDR3 loop spans 14 amino acids. Looked up from germline, CDR1 is SGHTA and CDR2 is FQGTGA. The CDR3 DNA sequence: TGTGCCAGCAGCCCAACGCATTCCCAAGAGACCCAGTACTTC. Translating gives CASSPTHSQETQYF.

This clonotype was observed a few times. The chain is built from TRBV15 and TRBJ2-7, with TRBD2 matching over 7 bases. Looked up from germline, CDR1 is LNHNV and CDR2 is YYDKDF (reference sequence). V shed 0 bases and J 2 bases; nucleotides not matched to a gene: 7. The CDR3 runs to 16 residues. The CDR3 region is CATSRDYQRGPYEQYF. The CDR3 nucleotides are TGTGCCACCAGCAGAGATTACCAGCGGGGACCCTACGAGCAGTACTTC.

This clonotype has only a few counts. This chain links TRBV20-1 with TRBJ1-5; no clear D. Trimming took 8 bases from V and 9 from J, leaving 17 bases between them. CDR1 and CDR2 from the germline V gene are DFQATT and SNEGSKA (reference sequence). The CDR3 contains 12 residues. The CDR3 nucleotides read TGCAGTTTGCTGAGCTTGGGTACGCCCCAGCATTTT. Amino acids: CSLLSLGTPQHF.

The chain carries TRBV28 and TRBJ2-3; no firm D call. The CDR3 spans 9 residues. Per germline, CDR1 MDHEN and CDR2 SYDVKM. Trimming pared 11 bases from V and 6 bases from J, leaving 6 bases between. The CDR3 sequence: CAVGDTQYF. The CDR3 DNA follows: TGTGCCGTGGGGGATACGCAGTATTTT.

Only a few counts were recorded for this clonotype. The chain employs TRBV20-1 and TRBJ1-2; D is perhaps TRBD1 (5 bases). Germline V lookup: CDR1 DFQATT, CDR2 SNEGSKA (reference sequence). V lost 5 bases and J 0 bases, leaving 19 bases between the germline ends. The CDR3 spans 16 residues. The CDR3: CSAEAGGRGANYGYTF. CDR3 sequence (DNA): TGCAGTGCTGAGGCTGGAGGGCGAGGGGCTAACTATGGCTACACCTTC.

This clonotype was counted between two and nine times. The chain employs TRBV6-6 and TRBJ1-2; TRBD1 matches 9 bases. The CDR3 covers 12 residues. Germline loops: CDR1 MNHNY, CDR2 SVGAGI (reference sequence). The J segment lost 6 bases and the V segment lost 6 bases, leaving 2 bases of the junction unmatched. The CDR3 loop is CASSRQGDGYTF. As DNA, the CDR3 is TGTGCCAGCAGCCGACAGGGGGATGGCTACACCTTC.

For this clonotype: This could be a read error, since a much larger clone is one nucleotide away. The rearrangement uses TRBV4-2 and TRBJ2-1, with D perhaps given as TRBD1 or TRBD2 (6 bases each). Germline V gives CDR1 LGHNA, CDR2 YNFKEQ. The CDR3 sequence is 15 residues long. The DNA of the CDR3 is TGTGCCAGCGGCCAAGCCGGGGGCACCTACAATGAGCAGTTCTTC. This translates into CASGQAGGTYNEQFF.

This clonotype showed up just a few times. The chain is built from TRBV4-2 and TRBJ2-5, with 8 nucleotides matching TRBD2. In germline, CDR1 is LGHNA, CDR2 YNFKEQ. V was clipped by 1 base and J by 2 bases; unmatched bases: 9. This CDR3 region has 17 residues. The CDR3 protein is CASSQVGRPSGQETQYF. In nucleotides, the CDR3 is TGTGCCAGCAGCCAAGTAGGGAGGCCTAGCGGGCAAGAGACCCAGTACTTC.

This clonotype has a handful of counts. This rearrangement joins TRBV29-1 to TRBJ2-3, with D hard to call. Trimming removed 6 bases from V and 0 bases from J, with 13 bases in between. The germline gives CDR1 SQVTM, CDR2 ANQGSEA. This CDR3 spans 14 amino acids. In DNA, the CDR3 is TGCAGCGTAATCCCCGGAGCTAGCACAGATACGCAGTATTTT. Its protein is CSVIPGASTDTQYF.

This clonotype was detected only a few times. The chain is built from TRBV6-2 or TRBV6-3 and TRBJ1-2; no clear D. This CDR3 has 9 amino acids. Germline V gene lookup returns CDR1 MNHEY and CDR2 SVGEGT. The V end lost 9 bases, the J end lost 4 bases, and 3 bases lay between the germline ends. Here the CDR3 reads CASTYGYTF. Here the CDR3 DNA reads TGTGCCAGTACCTATGGCTACACCTTC.

The chain combines TRBV28 with TRBJ2-1; D perhaps matches TRBD2 (7 bases). CDR1 and CDR2 (germline): MDHEN, SYDVKM. Trimming took 5 bases from V and 3 from J, leaving 17 bases between them. This CDR3 region has 16 residues. CDR3 in DNA: TGTGCCAGCAGTCTGCGGGGGCTAGCCTTCTACAATGAGCAGTTCTTC. Its translation is CASSLRGLAFYNEQFF.

This clonotype was observed a few times. The J gene is TRBJ1-1, the V gene TRBV20-1, with D tentatively TRBD1 (5 bases). This CDR3 has 15 residues. The germline CDR1 and CDR2 sequences are DFQATT and SNEGSKA (reference sequence). The V end lost 4 bases, the J end lost 2 bases, and 17 bases lay between the germline ends. As DNA, the CDR3 is TGCAGTGCTACCGTGAGGACAAGGGGTAACACTGAAGCTTTCTTT. Protein sequence: CSATVRTRGNTEAFF.

J is TRBJ2-1 and V is TRBV5-1, with D tentatively TRBD1 (6 bases). Germline assignment: CDR1 SGHRS and CDR2 YFSETQ. The CDR3 runs to 16 residues. V lost 0 bases and J 2 bases, leaving 12 bases between the germline ends. CDR3 coding DNA: TGCGCCAGCAGCTTGGTGGCCAGGGGCACCTACAATGAGCAGTTCTTC. Its translation is CASSLVARGTYNEQFF.

This chain uses TRBV25-1 with TRBJ2-3, with no clear D. This CDR3 spans 14 amino acids. Germline assignment: CDR1 MGHDK and CDR2 SYGVNS. Trimming shortened V by 4 bases and J by 0 bases, and 8 bases separated the two germline ends. CDR3 sequence: CASSAAPSTDTQYF. The CDR3 DNA reads as TGTGCCAGCAGTGCGGCACCTAGCACAGATACGCAGTATTTT.

The gene calls are TRBV29-1 and TRBJ2-7, with no clear D. Germline V gene lookup returns CDR1 SQVTM and CDR2 ANQGSEA. This CDR3 has 13 residues. With 7 bases removed from V and 0 bases from J, the gap between germline ends came to 13 bases. The CDR3 coding sequence is TGCAGCGCCCGTTTTAACATCTCCTACGAGCAGTACTTC. Amino acids: CSARFNISYEQYF.

The chain carries TRBV27 and TRBJ1-2, with TRBD1 matching over 9 bases. The V gene end was trimmed by 5 bases and the J gene end by 5 bases; junction bases not matched to a gene: 9. The germline V gene encodes CDR1 MNHEY and CDR2 SMNVEV (reference sequence). There are 15 residues in the CDR3. CDR3 region: CASSRTGGAGYGYTF. DNA of the CDR3: TGTGCCAGCAGTAGAACAGGGGGCGCCGGGTATGGCTACACCTTC.

The V gene is TRBV3-1, the J gene TRBJ2-1, with 8 bases identical to TRBD2. V dropped 4 bases and J dropped 8; count of bases not matched to a gene: 13. This CDR3 is built from 16 residues. Germline V gene data show CDR1 as LGHDT and CDR2 as YNNKEL (reference sequence). The CDR3 is CASSLVGGGWFDEQFF. CDR3 DNA sequence: TGTGCCAGCAGCCTTGTTGGCGGGGGGTGGTTTGATGAGCAGTTCTTC.

The table lists this clonotype with a few counts. The chain joins TRBV6-5 to TRBJ2-7; D not resolved. Trimming took off 6 bases at V and 0 bases at J, with 9 bases between the two ends. There are 13 residues in the CDR3. CDR1 and CDR2 (germline): MNHEY, SVGAGI. In DNA, the CDR3 is TGTGCCAGCAGCCTCGACACCTCCTACGAGCAGTACTTC. This sequence encodes CASSLDTSYEQYF.

This rearrangement joins TRBV9 to TRBJ2-7; D perhaps matches TRBD1 (9 bases). The CDR3 extends over 19 amino acids. Per the germline V gene, CDR1 is SGDLS and CDR2 is YYNGEE. The germline V and J ends were trimmed by 3 bases and 1 base, with 26 bases remaining between them. Here the CDR3 reads CASSGTGEDSAGGSYEQYF. Written as DNA, the CDR3 is TGTGCCAGCAGCGGGACAGGGGAGGATTCGGCGGGGGGATCCTACGAGCAGTACTTC.

The table lists this clonotype with a few counts. The CDR3 nucleotides read TGTGCCACCCACGAGAGGACTAATGAAAAACTGTTTTTT. It translates to CATHERTNEKLFF. The genes are TRBV10-3 and TRBJ1-4; D is unclear. Germline CDR1 is ENHRY and CDR2 is SYGVKD. V lost 10 bases to trimming and J lost 2 bases, with 11 bases between them. This CDR3 has 13 amino acids.

The genes are TRBV30 and TRBJ1-1, with D unresolved. With 1 base removed from V and 0 bases from J, the gap between germline ends came to 6 bases. This CDR3 comprises 13 residues. The V gene's germline CDR1 is GTSNPN and CDR2 SVGIG (reference sequence). The CDR3 loop reads CAWSEDLNTEAFF. The CDR3 nucleotides are TGTGCCTGGAGTGAGGACTTGAACACTGAAGCTTTCTTT.